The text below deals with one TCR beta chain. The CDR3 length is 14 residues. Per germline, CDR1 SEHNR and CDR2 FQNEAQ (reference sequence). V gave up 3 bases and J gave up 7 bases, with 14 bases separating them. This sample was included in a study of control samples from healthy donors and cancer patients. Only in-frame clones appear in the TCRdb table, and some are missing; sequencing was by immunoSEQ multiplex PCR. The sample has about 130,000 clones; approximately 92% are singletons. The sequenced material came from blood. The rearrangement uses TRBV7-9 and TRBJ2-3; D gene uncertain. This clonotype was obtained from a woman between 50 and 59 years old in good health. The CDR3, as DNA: TGTGCCAGCAGCTTGCCCCGGTCCCTAAATACGCAGTATTTT. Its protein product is CASSLPRSLNTQYF.